This T cell receptor beta chain was sequenced in a study of beta chain features in type 1 diabetes. Broader study findings: When Type 1 diabetes patients were examined, their TCRB CDR3s proved moderately but significantly shorter in all four CD4+ subsets. Patients with type 1 diabetes carried fewer insertions and had more deletions at their VDJ junctions.

Every isolated RNA sample was fully reverse transcribed, so sequencing captured expressed TCRB transcripts. Sequencing used immunoSEQ multiplex PCR; TCRdb keeps in-frame clones, though not all of them. The table shows about 190,000 clones, with almost 8% occurring only once. This clone was counted a few times. The target antigen is unknown. The CDR3 has 16 residues. CDR1 is LGHNA and CDR2 is YSLEER in the germline V gene. V lost 3 bases and J lost 10, with 19 bases in between. The rearrangement uses TRBV4-3 and TRBJ1-6; TRBD1 might be the D (5 bases). Sequencing was carried out using central memory CD4+ T cells from blood. The source of this sequence is a man aged 18 to 29 with type 1 diabetes. DNA for the CDR3: TGCGCCAGCAGCCAGGCGCACCGGGACTATAGCTCACCCCTCCACTTT. The encoded protein is CASSQAHRDYSSPLHF.